One sample yielded the 26 T cell receptor beta chains listed below, sequenced in a study of blood T cells in healthy people across ages. The authors ran a second PCR of roughly 6 to 12 cycles using a sample-barcoded 5' primer and a J-beta primer mix. Each CDR3 protein gets one entry after TCRdb re-called the 5' RACE reads with MiXCR. The table records some 700,000 distinct CDR3 sequences, about 40% of them present only once. The sample was blood. All receptors derive from a woman aged 60-75 years in good health.

The chain links TRBV25-1 to TRBJ2-3, with 8 bases lining up with TRBD2. The CDR3 loop spans 15 amino acids. CDR1 MGHDK and CDR2 SYGVNS come from the germline V gene. V dropped 9 bases and J dropped 1; count of bases not matched to a gene: 9. The CDR3 DNA sequence: TGTGCCAGTACGCGGGGGGCAGGGCGCACAGATACGCAGTATTTT. Protein: CASTRGAGRTDTQYF. Filled out from reference TRBV25-1 and TRBJ2-3, the complete variable domain reads EADIYQTPRYLVIGTGKKITLECSQTMGHDKMYWYQQDPGMELHLIHYSYGVNSTEKGDLSSESTVSRIRTEHFPLTLESARPSHTSQYLCASTRGAGRTDTQYFGPGTRLTVL.

This clonotype was observed a few times. The J gene is TRBJ2-3, the V gene TRBV20-1; a possible D gene is TRBD2 (5 bases). CDR3 length equals 14 residues. Germline CDR1 and CDR2: DFQATT and SNEGSKA (reference sequence). V lost 1 base and J lost 0, with 8 bases in between. The CDR3 nucleotides are TGCAGTGCTAGAGGAGCGGATAGCACAGATACGCAGTATTTT. This translates into CSARGADSTDTQYF.

The V gene is TRBV6-2 or TRBV6-3, the J gene TRBJ2-7, with no clear D. V was shortened by 5 bases and J by 7 bases, with 21 bases between the two germline ends. This CDR3 has 15 residues. Germline V gene data show CDR1 as MNHEY and CDR2 as SVGEGT. The CDR3 sequence: CASSTAVTGRNEQYF. Written as DNA, the CDR3 is TGTGCCAGCAGTACGGCAGTGACTGGCCGCAATGAGCAGTACTTC.

This clonotype was counted a few times. The V gene is TRBV5-6, the J gene TRBJ1-1, with TRBD1 as a possible D gene (5 bases). V was shortened by 4 bases and J by 3 bases, with 13 bases between the two germline ends. Germline V gene lookup returns CDR1 SGHDT and CDR2 YYEEEE. This CDR3 is built from 14 residues. The CDR3 sequence is CASSRNRGDTEAFF. DNA of the CDR3: TGTGCCAGCAGCCGAAACCGGGGCGACACTGAAGCTTTCTTT. The full variable domain, completed using reference TRBV5-6 and TRBJ1-1, is DAGVTQSPTHLIKTRGQQVTLRCSPKSGHDTVSWYQQALGQGPQFIFQYYEEEERQRGNFPDRFSGHQFPNYSSELNVNALLLGDSALYLCASSRNRGDTEAFFGQGTRLTVV.

The V gene is TRBV20-1, the J gene TRBJ1-2; D gene unclear. The CDR3 has 13 amino acids. The germline CDR1 and CDR2 sequences are DFQATT and SNEGSKA (reference sequence). The V end lost 6 bases, the J end lost 2 bases, and 13 bases lay between the germline ends. CDR3 DNA sequence: TGCAGTGCAAAAGTCCCCGCAAACTATGGCTACACCTTC. This encodes CSAKVPANYGYTF.

This rearrangement joins TRBV20-1 to TRBJ2-7; 7 bases line up with TRBD2. Germline CDR1 is DFQATT and CDR2 is SNEGSKA (reference sequence). Trimming took 6 bases from V and 2 from J; bases not matched to a gene: 16. CDR3 length equals 16 residues. DNA of the CDR3: TGCAGTGCCTTCATGGTGAGCGGGACCTTCCCCTACGAGCAGTACTTC. This codes for CSAFMVSGTFPYEQYF.

This clonotype was seen repeatedly, ten times or more. The rearrangement links TRBV4-2 to TRBJ2-5; TRBD1 agrees at 8 bases. The junction had 6 bases not matched to a gene; V was cut back by 1 base and J by 5 bases. The CDR3 consists of 15 residues. Germline values: CDR1 LGHNA, CDR2 YNFKEQ. Here the CDR3 reads CASSQAAGGKETQYF. The CDR3 nucleotides read TGTGCCAGCAGCCAAGCGGCAGGGGGCAAGGAGACCCAGTACTTC.

This clonotype came up a few times. This CDR3 is CSARDSRGNQPQHF. The CDR3 bases are TGCAGTGCTAGAGATTCTCGGGGCAATCAGCCCCAGCATTTT. The rearrangement links TRBV20-1 to TRBJ1-5; D is ambiguous. This CDR3 is 14 amino acids long. The V end was cut by 0 bases, the J end by 2 bases, with 8 bases between. Per germline, CDR1 DFQATT and CDR2 SNEGSKA (reference sequence).

The chain is built from TRBV29-1 and TRBJ2-1, with 12 bases matching TRBD2. The CDR3 is made up of 15 amino acids. The germline V gene encodes CDR1 SQVTM and CDR2 ANQGSEA. After removal of 5 bases from V and 6 bases from J, the junction contained 8 bases not matched to a gene. The CDR3 protein is CSVSSLAGGVNEQFF. CDR3 sequence (DNA): TGCAGCGTTTCTTCTCTAGCGGGAGGGGTCAATGAGCAGTTCTTC.

In this sample, this clonotype turned up once. The chain recombines TRBV6-5 with TRBJ2-2; D is perhaps TRBD1 (6 bases). The CDR3 sequence is 15 residues long. V was shortened by 6 bases and J by 0 bases, with 11 bases between the two germline ends. Germline assignment: CDR1 MNHEY and CDR2 SVGAGI. The CDR3 is CASRSGTTNTGELFF. The CDR3 DNA follows: TGTGCCAGCAGGTCCGGGACAACGAACACCGGGGAGCTGTTTTTT.

The CDR3 reads CASSQVQNTGELFF. CDR3 DNA sequence: TGTGCCAGCAGCCAAGTTCAGAACACCGGGGAGCTGTTTTTT. V is TRBV3-1 and J is TRBJ2-2; no clear D gene. The CDR3 loop spans 14 amino acids. Trimming removed 1 base from V and 1 base from J, with 4 bases in between. In germline, CDR1 is LGHDT, CDR2 YNNKEL (reference sequence).

The genes are TRBV29-1 and TRBJ1-1; D not resolved. This CDR3 contains 11 residues. V was pared by 6 bases and J by 10 bases, with 15 bases between. Germline CDR1 reads SQVTM; CDR2 reads ANQGSEA. The CDR3 is CSVQTGRVAFF. CDR3 bases: TGCAGCGTCCAGACGGGTCGCGTAGCTTTCTTT.

The chain is built from TRBV9 and TRBJ2-7; no definite D call. Gene TRBJ2-5 matches the end of the DNA better, so the J call may be wrong. The CDR3 sequence is 14 residues long. Germline values: CDR1 SGDLS, CDR2 YYNGEE. The CDR3 DNA is TGTGCCAGCAGCGTAGCCCTCGGAGTAGAGACCCAGTACTTC. Protein sequence: CASSVALGVETQYF.

This clonotype has only a few counts. The rearrangement links TRBV9 to TRBJ1-1, with TRBD1 identical over 9 bases. J was trimmed by 4 bases and V by 0 bases; bases with no gene match: 1. The CDR3 is 14 residues long. Germline CDR1 SGDLS, CDR2 YYNGEE. CDR3 bases: TGTGCCAGCAGCGTAGTGACAGGGGGCACTGAAGCTTTCTTT. This translates into CASSVVTGGTEAFF.

V is TRBV24-1 and J is TRBJ2-1; 10 bases fit TRBD2. This CDR3 spans 16 amino acids. Unmatched junction bases numbered 7, after V lost 3 bases and J lost 6 bases. Germline loops: CDR1 KGHDR, CDR2 SFDVKD. The CDR3 sequence: CATSDSGRAPCNEQFF. In DNA form, the CDR3 reads TGTGCCACCAGTGATAGCGGGAGGGCCCCCTGCAATGAGCAGTTCTTC.

V usage is TRBV7-9 and J usage is TRBJ2-7, with a possible D match to TRBD2 (5 bases). The CDR3 contains 15 residues. Between the trimmed V and J ends, which lost 5 bases and 7 bases, there was a span of 21 bases. CDR1 SEHNR and CDR2 FQNEAQ come from the germline V gene (reference sequence). CDR3 nucleotide sequence: TGTGCCAGCAGCCCTAGAGAACTAGGCCGAGGGGAGCAGTACTTC. Translated: CASSPRELGRGEQYF.

V and J are TRBV30 and TRBJ2-5; TRBD1 might be the D (6 bases). Trimming removed 0 bases at V and 1 base at J, with 12 bases between. Germline values: CDR1 GTSNPN, CDR2 SVGIG (reference sequence). The CDR3 sequence is 15 residues long. Written as DNA, the CDR3 is TGTGCCTGGAGTGTATTGACAGGCGCCCAAGAGACCCAGTACTTC. This codes for CAWSVLTGAQETQYF.

The chain combines TRBV12-3 or TRBV12-4 with TRBJ2-1, with 10 bases aligning to TRBD2. V lost 2 bases, J lost 5 bases, and 6 bases stayed unmatched. The length of the CDR3 is 16 residues. The CDR3 DNA is TGTGCCAGCAGTTTAAGGTTACTAGCGGGAAACAATGAGCAGTTCTTC. This codes for CASSLRLLAGNNEQFF.

The chain uses TRBV20-1 and TRBJ2-1; 9 nucleotides match TRBD2. In germline, CDR1 is DFQATT, CDR2 SNEGSKA (reference sequence). This CDR3 region has 14 residues. J gave up 7 bases and V 4 bases, and 8 bases lay outside the gene matches. As DNA, the CDR3 is TGCAGTGCTACAAGGACTAGCGAAGGAAATGAGCAGTTCTTC. Translation: CSATRTSEGNEQFF.

The chain is built from TRBV3-1 and TRBJ1-1; 7 nucleotides align to TRBD1. The germline CDR1 and CDR2 sequences are LGHDT and YNNKEL (reference sequence). The CDR3 runs to 15 residues. With 4 bases clipped from V and 11 bases from J, the junction kept 16 bases outside the gene matches. The CDR3 reads CASSRGTVGKMGAFF. DNA of the CDR3: TGTGCCAGCAGCCGAGGGACAGTCGGCAAAATGGGTGCTTTCTTT.

The chain employs TRBV6-5 and TRBJ2-2; maybe TRBD2 (6 bases). The germline V gene encodes CDR1 MNHEY and CDR2 SVGAGI. V was trimmed by 2 bases and J by 0 bases, leaving 10 bases between them. This CDR3 spans 16 amino acids. CDR3 loop: CASSYDGSANTGELFF. CDR3 DNA sequence: TGTGCCAGCAGTTACGACGGGAGCGCGAACACCGGGGAGCTGTTTTTT.

The rearrangement uses TRBV13 and TRBJ2-1, with D possibly being TRBD2 (5 bases). The end of the DNA aligns better with TRBJ2-7, so the J call may be wrong. Germline V gene sequence: CDR1 PRHDT, CDR2 FYEKMQ (reference sequence). There are 16 residues in the CDR3. The CDR3 DNA sequence: TGTGCCAGCAGCTCCTACGCTAGCAGGTTGAACAATGAGCAGTACTTC. The encoded protein is CASSSYASRLNNEQYF.

V and J are TRBV5-6 and TRBJ2-6, with D hard to call. Germline V gene lookup returns CDR1 SGHDT and CDR2 YYEEEE. The V end was cut by 4 bases, the J end by 15 bases, with 11 bases between. There are 11 residues in the CDR3. CDR3 amino acids: CASSEAPALTF. DNA for the CDR3: TGTGCCAGCAGCGAAGCCCCAGCCCTGACTTTC.

In this sample, this clonotype turned up once. The V call is TRBV7-9, the J call TRBJ2-7; possibly TRBD1 or TRBD2 for D (7 bases each). Germline V lookup: CDR1 SEHNR, CDR2 FQNEAQ (reference sequence). V was pared by 5 bases and J by 3 bases, with 14 bases between. The CDR3 length is 14 residues. The CDR3 DNA follows: TGTGCCAGCAGCATTACAGGGGACTACTACGAGCAGTACTTC. Its translation: CASSITGDYYEQYF. Supplemented by reference TRBV7-9 and TRBJ2-7, the full variable domain reads DTGVSQNPRHKITKRGQNVTFRCDPISEHNRLYWYRQTLGQGPEFLTYFQNEAQLEKSRLLSDRFSAERPKGSFSTLEIQRTEQGDSAMYLCASSITGDYYEQYFGPGTRLTVT.

J is TRBJ2-7 and V is TRBV11-1; TRBD1 aligns across 7 bases. Germline CDR1 and CDR2: SGHAT and FQDESV (reference sequence). The CDR3 length is 15 residues. V lost 0 bases and J lost 5; bases outside the gene matches: 7. The CDR3 reads CASSLAGQINDEQYF. As DNA, the CDR3 is TGTGCCAGCAGCTTAGCGGGACAGATTAACGACGAGCAGTACTTC.

This chain links TRBV28 with TRBJ2-5; perhaps TRBD1 as D (5 bases). Between the trimmed V and J ends, which lost 6 bases and 2 bases, there was a span of 16 bases. Germline loops: CDR1 MDHEN, CDR2 SYDVKM. This CDR3 region has 15 residues. The DNA of the CDR3 is TGTGCCAGCAGCCCCTACAGGACCCAGCAAGAGACCCAGTACTTC. Translating it yields CASSPYRTQQETQYF.